The subject of this entry is one T cell receptor beta chain. A read error may account for a junction end that differs from germline. This record comes from a study of tumor and adjacent non-tumor tissue in lung cancer. No cell sorting was done before RNA was extracted from the tissue. The library came from three nested PCR rounds adapted from ARM-PCR protocols. TCRdb used MiXCR to reprocess the multiplex PCR reads, holding one entry per CDR3 protein. The sample lists tens of thousands of distinct CDR3 sequences, about 72% occurring once. This TCR was recovered from a man in his sixties with non-small cell lung cancer. Sequenced sample: lung tumor tissue.

The CDR3 nucleotides read TGTGCCAGCACCTTAGCGGTAGGCTACACCTTC. Amino acid sequence: CASTLAVGYTF. This rearrangement joins TRBV7-9 to TRBJ1-2; D remains ambiguous. Germline V lookup: CDR1 SEHNR, CDR2 FQNEAQ (reference sequence). This CDR3 region has 11 residues.